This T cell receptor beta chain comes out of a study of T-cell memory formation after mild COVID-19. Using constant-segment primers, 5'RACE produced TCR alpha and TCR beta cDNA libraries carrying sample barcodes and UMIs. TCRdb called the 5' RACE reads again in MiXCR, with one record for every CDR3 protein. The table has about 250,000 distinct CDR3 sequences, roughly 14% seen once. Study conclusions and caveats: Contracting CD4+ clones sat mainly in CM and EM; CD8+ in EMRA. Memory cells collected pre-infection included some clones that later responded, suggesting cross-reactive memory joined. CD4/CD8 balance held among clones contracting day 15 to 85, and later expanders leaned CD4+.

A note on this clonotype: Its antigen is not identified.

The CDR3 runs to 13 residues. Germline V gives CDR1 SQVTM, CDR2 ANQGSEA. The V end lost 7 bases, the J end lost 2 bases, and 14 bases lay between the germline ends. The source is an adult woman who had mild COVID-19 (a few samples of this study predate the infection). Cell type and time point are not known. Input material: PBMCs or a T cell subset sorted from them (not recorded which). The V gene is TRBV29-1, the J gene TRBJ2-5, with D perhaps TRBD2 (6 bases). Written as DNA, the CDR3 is TGCAGCGGATCGCGGGGTATGCAAGAGACCCAGTACTTC. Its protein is CSGSRGMQETQYF.